A single sample is the source of the 21 T cell receptor beta chains below, sequenced in a study of blood T cell repertoires in COVID-19. The assay was immunoSEQ multiplex PCR, and TCRdb's table has in-frame clones only and misses some. The data contain about 340,000 clones, approximately 86% of them singletons. Sequenced sample: peripheral blood. The receptors originated from a woman aged 60-70 years with COVID-19, enrolled during active disease.

J is TRBJ1-1 and V is TRBV18; 8 bases align to TRBD1. The germline V gene has CDR1 KGHSH and CDR2 LQKENI. The CDR3 has 17 residues. V gave up 4 bases and J gave up 0 bases; unmatched junction bases: 10. The CDR3 protein is CASSLIGQGKMNTEAFF. The DNA for the CDR3 is TGTGCCAGCTCACTAATTGGACAGGGAAAAATGAACACTGAAGCTTTCTTT. Together with reference TRBV18 and TRBJ1-1, the CDR3 gives the full variable domain: NAGVMQNPRHLVRRRGQEARLRCSPMKGHSHVYWYRQLPEEGLKFMVYLQKENIIDESGMPKERFSAEFPKEGPSILRIQQVVRGDSAAYFCASSLIGQGKMNTEAFFGQGTRLTVV.

The rearrangement links TRBV5-4 to TRBJ1-6; 9 bases map to TRBD1. Germline CDR1 is SGHNT and CDR2 is YYREEE (reference sequence). V was clipped by 4 bases and J by 6 bases; unmatched bases: 8. This CDR3 region has 16 residues. The CDR3 here is CASSGGPGQGNSPLHF. For the CDR3, the DNA is TGTGCCAGCAGCGGTGGCCCGGGACAGGGTAATTCACCCCTCCACTTT.

The chain employs TRBV7-3 and TRBJ2-2; possible D gene TRBD2, 7 bases. The CDR3 has 15 amino acids. Germline V lookup: CDR1 SGHTA, CDR2 FQGTGA. The V gene lost 4 bases and the J gene lost 4 bases, with 13 bases spanning the gap. The CDR3 DNA follows: TGTGCCAGCAGCTCCCTGGGGGGGGCCACCGGGGAGCTGTTTTTT. Its protein is CASSSLGGATGELFF.

The J gene is TRBJ2-7, the V gene TRBV10-2; weak D call: TRBD2 (6 bases). In germline, CDR1 is WSHSY, CDR2 SAAADI. The V end lost 7 bases, the J end lost 2 bases, and 15 bases lay between the germline ends. This CDR3 is built from 14 residues. The CDR3 sequence is CASIRPGLAYEQYF. The CDR3 DNA reads as TGCGCCAGCATCAGGCCGGGACTCGCCTACGAGCAGTACTTC.

The rearrangement joins TRBV7-2 to TRBJ2-5; tentatively, D is TRBD2 (6 bases). Trimming took 1 base from V and 4 from J, leaving 10 bases between them. Germline loops: CDR1 SGHTA, CDR2 FQGNSA. There are 14 residues in the CDR3. CDR3 region: CASSLGLGVETQYF. Here the CDR3 DNA reads TGTGCCAGCAGCTTAGGACTAGGGGTAGAGACCCAGTACTTC.

This clone was found once. The J gene is TRBJ1-1, the V gene TRBV5-1, with 10 bases identical to TRBD1. Germline lookup yields CDR1 SGHRS and CDR2 YFSETQ. Germline trimming cut 3 bases from V and 0 bases from J; bases unmatched to any gene: 5. The CDR3 is 16 amino acids. CDR3 amino acids: CASSSGQGGMNTEAFF. The CDR3 DNA is TGCGCCAGCAGCTCCGGACAGGGGGGAATGAACACTGAAGCTTTCTTT. The variable domain in full, completed from reference TRBV5-1 and TRBJ1-1, reads KAGVTQTPRYLIKTRGQQVTLSCSPISGHRSVSWYQQTPGQGLQFLFEYFSETQRNKGNFPGRFSGRQFSNSRSEMNVSTLELGDSALYLCASSSGQGGMNTEAFFGQGTRLTVV.

This sequence joins TRBV19 and TRBJ2-1; TRBD2 agrees at 7 bases. CDR3 length equals 14 residues. Germline V CDR1 and CDR2: LNHDA, SQIVND (reference sequence). V lost 3 bases, J lost 7 bases, and 6 bases stayed unmatched. The CDR3 bases are TGTGCCAGTAGTATTGGGGGAGGGGTTAATGAGCAGTTCTTC. Translation: CASSIGGGVNEQFF. Full variable domain (outside the CDR3, taken from reference TRBV19 and TRBJ2-1): DGGITQSPKYLFRKEGQNVTLSCEQNLNHDAMYWYRQDPGQGLRLIYYSQIVNDFQKGDIAEGYSVSREKKESFPLTVTSAQKNPTAFYLCASSIGGGVNEQFFGPGTRLTVL.

The V gene is TRBV7-2, the J gene TRBJ1-2; D gene uncertain. In germline, CDR1 is SGHTA, CDR2 FQGNSA. V was trimmed by 5 bases and J by 4 bases, leaving 11 bases between them. The CDR3 has 13 residues. CDR3 residues: CASSTYSAYGYTF. DNA of the CDR3: TGTGCCAGCAGCACTTACAGTGCCTATGGCTACACCTTC.

The V gene is TRBV20-1, the J gene TRBJ1-1; D gene ambiguous. Germline V lookup: CDR1 DFQATT, CDR2 SNEGSKA (reference sequence). The CDR3 has 10 residues. V was cut by 7 bases and J by 4 bases, with 7 bases left in between. This CDR3 reads CSGSGTEAFF. CDR3 DNA: TGCAGTGGTTCCGGCACTGAAGCTTTCTTT.

This clone came up a few times. The genes are TRBV18 and TRBJ1-2; 9 bases map to TRBD1. CDR1 and CDR2 from the germline V gene are KGHSH and LQKENI. Losses at the gene ends were 3 bases for V and 5 bases for J; bases not matched to a gene: 1. There are 13 residues in the CDR3. CDR3 in amino acids: CASSPDRGYGYTF. The DNA of the CDR3 is TGTGCCAGCTCACCGGACAGGGGATATGGCTACACCTTC.

The chain recombines TRBV10-3 with TRBJ1-1; TRBD1 aligns across 8 bases. CDR1 ENHRY and CDR2 SYGVKD come from the germline V gene. The CDR3 loop spans 14 amino acids. The J segment lost 1 base and the V segment lost 6 bases, leaving 4 bases of the junction unmatched. The CDR3 loop reads CAISRDRTNTEAFF. The CDR3, as DNA: TGTGCCATCAGCCGGGACAGGACGAACACTGAAGCTTTCTTT.

With respect to this clone: This CDR3 is also generated by other DNA sequences in the sample. The chain employs TRBV19 and TRBJ2-3, with 11 nucleotides matching TRBD2. This CDR3 is 14 amino acids long. J was trimmed by 1 base and V by 6 bases; bases with no gene match: 0. Germline V gives CDR1 LNHDA, CDR2 SQIVND (reference sequence). CDR3 region: CASRLAGGTDTQYF. The CDR3, as DNA: TGTGCCAGTAGACTAGCGGGGGGCACAGATACGCAGTATTTT.

The V gene is TRBV20-1, the J gene TRBJ1-5; D call uncertain. Trimming shortened V by 3 bases and J by 1 base, and 10 bases separated the two germline ends. The germline gives CDR1 DFQATT, CDR2 SNEGSKA (reference sequence). The CDR3 extends over 14 amino acids. The chain's CDR3 is CSASRTGSNQPQHF. The DNA for the CDR3 is TGCAGTGCTAGTCGGACGGGGAGCAATCAGCCCCAGCATTTT.

This clone was recorded only once. V and J are TRBV12-5 and TRBJ1-2; D may be TRBD1 (5 bases). The length of the CDR3 is 15 residues. V shed 5 bases and J shed 4 bases, with 17 bases lying between them. CDR1 is LGHNT, CDR2 FRNRAP, per germline. The chain's CDR3 is CASGTTPEGPYGYTF. The CDR3 DNA follows: TGTGCTAGTGGTACCACCCCGGAGGGGCCCTATGGCTACACCTTC.

This chain links TRBV20-1 with TRBJ1-1, with a weak D call TRBD1 (5 bases). The CDR3 sequence is 13 residues long. Germline-derived CDR1 and CDR2 are DFQATT and SNEGSKA (reference sequence). V was trimmed by 6 bases and J by 4 bases, leaving 15 bases between them. The CDR3 loop reads CSASKGLRTEAFF. CDR3 DNA: TGCAGTGCGAGTAAGGGACTGCGCACTGAAGCTTTCTTT.

This clone was found a few times. The J gene is TRBJ2-5, the V gene TRBV7-9, with unresolved D. The germline gives CDR1 SEHNR, CDR2 FQNEAQ (reference sequence). V was shortened by 2 bases and J by 2 bases, with 12 bases between the two germline ends. The CDR3 covers 15 residues. DNA for the CDR3: TGTGCCAGCAGCTTACTTACAGTTGGACAAGAGACCCAGTACTTC. Translated: CASSLLTVGQETQYF.

The rearrangement links TRBV2 to TRBJ2-1; 7 nucleotides align to TRBD2. Germline V gives CDR1 SNHLY, CDR2 FYNNEI. The CDR3 covers 15 residues. V trimming: 4 bases; J trimming: 0 bases; junction bases outside the gene matches: 3. CDR3 nucleotides: TGTGCCAGCAGTGCGCGGGGGAGCTCCTACAATGAGCAGTTCTTC. It is translated as CASSARGSSYNEQFF.

The V call is TRBV9, the J call TRBJ2-7; possibly TRBD2 for D (7 bases). The ends were cut back, 3 bases at V and 2 bases at J, with 15 bases in the middle. Germline CDR1 reads SGDLS; CDR2 reads YYNGEE. The CDR3 is 15 amino acids. The CDR3, as DNA: TGTGCCAGCAGCGAGGGCGGGGGCCCCACCTACGAGCAGTACTTC. Residues: CASSEGGGPTYEQYF.

CDR3 sequence reads: CASSYSILGGRGHQYF. The CDR3 DNA reads TGTGCCAGCAGTTACTCAATACTCGGGGGGCGGGGCCACCAGTACTTC. This chain links TRBV6-2 or TRBV6-3 with TRBJ2-4, with D tentatively TRBD2 (7 bases). CDR3 length equals 16 residues. The V gene's germline CDR1 is MNHEY and CDR2 SVGEGT. V lost 0 bases, J lost 13 bases, and 22 bases lay in between.

The genes are TRBV24-1 and TRBJ2-5, with D possibly matching TRBD2 (6 bases). V was shortened by 3 bases and J by 2 bases, with 18 bases between the two germline ends. The CDR3 consists of 17 residues. Germline CDR1 reads KGHDR; CDR2 reads SFDVKD. CDR3 in DNA: TGTGCCACCAGTGATCCCCGGACTACCAGGACGCAAGAGACCCAGTACTTC. Encoded protein: CATSDPRTTRTQETQYF.

The chain is built from TRBV27 and TRBJ1-1; TRBD1 might be the D (6 bases). Germline CDR1 is MNHEY and CDR2 is SMNVEV (reference sequence). Trimming pared 6 bases from V and 2 bases from J, leaving 10 bases between. The CDR3 runs to 13 residues. The CDR3, as DNA: TGTGCCAGCAGAGACAGGTCCAACACTGAAGCTTTCTTT. As protein: CASRDRSNTEAFF.